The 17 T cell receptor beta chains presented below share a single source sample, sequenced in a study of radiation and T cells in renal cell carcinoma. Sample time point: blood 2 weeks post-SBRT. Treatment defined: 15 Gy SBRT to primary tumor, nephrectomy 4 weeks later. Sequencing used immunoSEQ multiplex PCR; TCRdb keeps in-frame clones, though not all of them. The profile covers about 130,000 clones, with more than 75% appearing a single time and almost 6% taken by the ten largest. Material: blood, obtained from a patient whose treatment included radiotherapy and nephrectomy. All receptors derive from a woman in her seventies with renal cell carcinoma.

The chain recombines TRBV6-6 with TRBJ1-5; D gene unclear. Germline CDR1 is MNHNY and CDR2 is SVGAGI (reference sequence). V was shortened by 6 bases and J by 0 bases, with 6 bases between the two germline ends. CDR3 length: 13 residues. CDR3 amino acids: CASRGYSNQPQHF. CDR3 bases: TGTGCCAGCAGAGGTTATAGCAATCAGCCCCAGCATTTT.

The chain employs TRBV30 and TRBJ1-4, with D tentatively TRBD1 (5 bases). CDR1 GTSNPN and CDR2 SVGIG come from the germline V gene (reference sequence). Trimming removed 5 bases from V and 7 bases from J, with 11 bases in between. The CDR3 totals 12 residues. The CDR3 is CAWASRVEKLFF. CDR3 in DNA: TGTGCCTGGGCCTCCAGGGTTGAAAAACTGTTTTTT.

CDR3 sequence reads: CATSRGRTRDSRDEQFF. Here the CDR3 DNA reads TGTGCCACCAGCAGAGGACGGACCCGGGACTCACGTGATGAGCAGTTCTTC. This chain connects TRBV15 to TRBJ2-1, with TRBD2 as a possible D gene (6 bases). This CDR3 is built from 17 residues. V was cut by 1 base and J by 8 bases, with 21 bases left in between. Germline CDR1 and CDR2: LNHNV and YYDKDF (reference sequence).

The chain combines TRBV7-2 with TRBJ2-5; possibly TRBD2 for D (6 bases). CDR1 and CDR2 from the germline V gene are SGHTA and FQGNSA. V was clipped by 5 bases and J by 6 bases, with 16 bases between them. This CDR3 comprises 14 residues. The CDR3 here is CASSAGLIPQTQYF. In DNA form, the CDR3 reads TGTGCCAGCAGCGCCGGACTAATACCACAGACCCAGTACTTC.

The CDR3 is CASRSRDRGNQPQHF. CDR3 sequence (DNA): TGTGCCAGCAGGTCCCGGGACAGGGGAAATCAGCCCCAGCATTTT. The rearrangement joins TRBV6-5 to TRBJ1-5; 10 nucleotides align to TRBD1. The CDR3 is 15 residues long. The V and J ends lost 6 bases and 4 bases, in that order; junction bases with no gene match: 6. Germline-derived CDR1 and CDR2 are MNHEY and SVGAGI.

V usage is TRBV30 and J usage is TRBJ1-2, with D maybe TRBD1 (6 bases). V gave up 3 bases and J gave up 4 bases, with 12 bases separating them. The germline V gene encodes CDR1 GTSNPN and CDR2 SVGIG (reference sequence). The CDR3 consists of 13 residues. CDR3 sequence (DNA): TGTGCCTGGAGCCCGGAGACAGGCTATGGCTACACCTTC. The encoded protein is CAWSPETGYGYTF.

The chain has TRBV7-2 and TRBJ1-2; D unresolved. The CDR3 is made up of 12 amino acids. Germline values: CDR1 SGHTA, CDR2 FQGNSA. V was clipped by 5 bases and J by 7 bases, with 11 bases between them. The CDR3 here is CASSPASGGYTF. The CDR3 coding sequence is TGTGCCAGCAGCCCCGCCTCGGGTGGCTACACCTTC.

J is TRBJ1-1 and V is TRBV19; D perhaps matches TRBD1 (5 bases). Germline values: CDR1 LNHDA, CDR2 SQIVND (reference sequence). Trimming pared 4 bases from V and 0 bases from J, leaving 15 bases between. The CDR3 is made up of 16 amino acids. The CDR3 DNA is TGTGCCAGTAGTAGCCCCCGGGGGGGTGTGAACACTGAAGCTTTCTTT. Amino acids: CASSSPRGGVNTEAFF. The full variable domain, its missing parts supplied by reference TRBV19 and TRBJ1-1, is DGGITQSPKYLFRKEGQNVTLSCEQNLNHDAMYWYRQDPGQGLRLIYYSQIVNDFQKGDIAEGYSVSREKKESFPLTVTSAQKNPTAFYLCASSSPRGGVNTEAFFGQGTRLTVV.

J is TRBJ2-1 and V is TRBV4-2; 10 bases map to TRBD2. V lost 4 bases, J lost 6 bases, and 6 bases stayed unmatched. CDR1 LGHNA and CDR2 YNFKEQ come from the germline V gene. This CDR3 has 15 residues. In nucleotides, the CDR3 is TGTGCCAGCAGCCCCGTCGCTAGCGGGGGCAATGAGCAGTTCTTC. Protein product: CASSPVASGGNEQFF.

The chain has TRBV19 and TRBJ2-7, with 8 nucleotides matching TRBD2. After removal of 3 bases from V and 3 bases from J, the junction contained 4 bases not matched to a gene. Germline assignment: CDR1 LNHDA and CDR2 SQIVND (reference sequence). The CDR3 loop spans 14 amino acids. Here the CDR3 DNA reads TGTGCCAGTAGTATCGGGAGGGGGAACTACGAGCAGTACTTC. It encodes CASSIGRGNYEQYF.

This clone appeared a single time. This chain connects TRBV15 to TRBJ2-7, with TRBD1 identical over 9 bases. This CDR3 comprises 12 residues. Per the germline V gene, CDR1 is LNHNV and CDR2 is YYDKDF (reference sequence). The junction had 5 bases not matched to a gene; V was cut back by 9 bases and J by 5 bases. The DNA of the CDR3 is TGTGCCACGGGACAGGGTGGCCACGAGCAGTACTTC. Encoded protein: CATGQGGHEQYF.

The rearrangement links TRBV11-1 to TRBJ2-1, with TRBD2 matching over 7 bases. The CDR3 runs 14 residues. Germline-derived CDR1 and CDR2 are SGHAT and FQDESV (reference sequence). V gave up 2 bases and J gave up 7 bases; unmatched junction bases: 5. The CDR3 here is CASSLMGRGNEQFF. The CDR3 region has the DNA TGTGCCAGCAGCTTAATGGGGCGGGGGAATGAGCAGTTCTTC.

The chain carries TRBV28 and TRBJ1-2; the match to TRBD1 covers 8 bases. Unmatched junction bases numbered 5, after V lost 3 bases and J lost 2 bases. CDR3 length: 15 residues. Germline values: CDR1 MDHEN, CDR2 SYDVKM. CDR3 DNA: TGTGCCAGCAGTTTCCGGGACAGGCACAACTATGGCTACACCTTC. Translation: CASSFRDRHNYGYTF.

CDR3 sequence: CASRPLGGPDTQYF. DNA for the CDR3: TGTGCCAGCAGGCCCCTGGGCGGGCCAGATACGCAGTATTTT. V usage is TRBV7-2 and J usage is TRBJ2-3; D is possibly TRBD2 (5 bases). The CDR3 has 14 residues. The ends were cut back, 6 bases at V and 4 bases at J, with 14 bases in the middle. CDR1 SGHTA and CDR2 FQGNSA come from the germline V gene.

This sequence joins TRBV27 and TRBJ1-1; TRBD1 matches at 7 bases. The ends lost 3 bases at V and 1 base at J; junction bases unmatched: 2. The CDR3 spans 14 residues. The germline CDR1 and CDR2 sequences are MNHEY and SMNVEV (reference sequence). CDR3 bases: TGTGCCAGCAGTTTGGGGACAGCGAACACTGAAGCTTTCTTT. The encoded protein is CASSLGTANTEAFF.

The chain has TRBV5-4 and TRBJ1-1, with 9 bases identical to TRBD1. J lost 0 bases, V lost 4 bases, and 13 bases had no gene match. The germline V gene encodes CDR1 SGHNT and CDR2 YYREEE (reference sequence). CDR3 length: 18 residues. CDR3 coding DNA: TGTGCCAGCAGCCCTCAGTTGGGACAGGGTTTTTTGAACACTGAAGCTTTCTTT. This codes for CASSPQLGQGFLNTEAFF.

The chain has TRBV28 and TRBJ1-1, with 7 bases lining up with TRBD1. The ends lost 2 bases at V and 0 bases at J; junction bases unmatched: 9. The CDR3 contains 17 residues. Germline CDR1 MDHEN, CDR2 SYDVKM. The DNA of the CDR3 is TGTGCCAGCAGTTTAGCACAGGGGCTGGGGGTGAACACTGAAGCTTTCTTT. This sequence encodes CASSLAQGLGVNTEAFF.